These 8 T cell receptor beta chains were all obtained from the same sample, sequenced in a study of identical twins. TCRdb recomputed calls from the 5' RACE reads with MiXCR, one row per CDR3 protein. Among roughly 500,000 distinct CDR3 sequences, under 25% were seen once, and the ten largest hold around 0.9%. This sample was shared with a second study, whose subject was T cells expressing NK-cell markers.

Sequencing was done on a sample of CD4+ T cells sorted from blood. These receptors were taken from a woman under 30 in good health.

This clonotype has only a few counts. The rearrangement uses TRBV27 and TRBJ2-1; perhaps TRBD2 as D (5 bases). This CDR3 is built from 19 residues. The V gene lost 8 bases and the J gene lost 0 bases, with 26 bases spanning the gap. Germline CDR1 and CDR2: MNHEY and SMNVEV (reference sequence). The CDR3 region has the DNA TGTGCCAGCGACCGAGGGCGGACGTCGGATCTGCTCTCCTACAATGAGCAGTTCTTC. This encodes CASDRGRTSDLLSYNEQFF.

This clonotype has a handful of counts. This chain uses TRBV6-1 with TRBJ1-6; tentative D call: TRBD1 (6 bases). The CDR3 sequence is 15 residues long. Between the trimmed V and J ends, which lost 2 bases and 5 bases, there was a span of 10 bases. Germline V CDR1 and CDR2: MNHNS, SASEGT. The CDR3 region has the DNA TGTGCCAGCAGTGAATGGGACAAAAATAATTCACCCCTCCACTTT. Encoded protein: CASSEWDKNNSPLHF.

This chain connects TRBV20-1 to TRBJ2-7; TRBD2 aligns across 8 bases. Germline values: CDR1 DFQATT, CDR2 SNEGSKA (reference sequence). This CDR3 has 14 residues. The V and J ends lost 5 bases and 0 bases, in that order; junction bases with no gene match: 6. CDR3 sequence: CSAFSGASSYEQYF. CDR3 nucleotides: TGCAGTGCTTTTAGCGGGGCTAGCTCCTACGAGCAGTACTTC.

The J gene is TRBJ2-6, the V gene TRBV12-3 or TRBV12-4; D is ambiguous. Trimming pared 3 bases from V and 0 bases from J, leaving 6 bases between. This CDR3 contains 15 residues. CDR3 nucleotide sequence: TGTGCCAGCAGTTTCCAGGACTCTGGGGCCAACGTCCTGACTTTC. This codes for CASSFQDSGANVLTF.

The chain carries TRBV9 and TRBJ2-1; possibly TRBD2 for D (6 bases). CDR1 SGDLS and CDR2 YYNGEE come from the germline V gene. Trimming pared 4 bases from V and 0 bases from J, leaving 11 bases between. The CDR3 totals 15 residues. The CDR3 bases are TGTGCCAGCAGCCCTAGCGCGAGCTCCTACAATGAGCAGTTCTTC. Amino acid sequence: CASSPSASSYNEQFF.

This clonotype was seen more than once but under ten times. V usage is TRBV27 and J usage is TRBJ2-1; 9 bases are shared with TRBD2. The V gene's germline CDR1 is MNHEY and CDR2 SMNVEV (reference sequence). J gave up 15 bases and V 11 bases, and 8 bases lay outside the gene matches. The CDR3 spans 10 residues. This CDR3 reads CAAGGLEGFF. CDR3 sequence (DNA): TGTGCCGCGGGGGGGCTAGAAGGGTTCTTC.

In this sample, this clonotype turned up a few times. V is TRBV20-1 and J is TRBJ1-1; no clear D. The CDR3 length is 14 residues. The germline V gene encodes CDR1 DFQATT and CDR2 SNEGSKA (reference sequence). V dropped 1 base and J dropped 6 bases, with 15 bases sitting between them. The CDR3, as DNA: TGCAGTGCTAGAGCCCCACTGGGCAATGCTGAAGCTTTCTTT. Translation gives CSARAPLGNAEAFF.

This rearrangement joins TRBV9 to TRBJ2-1; D may be TRBD1 (7 bases). The CDR3 is 17 amino acids. V was cut by 0 bases and J by 8 bases, with 21 bases left in between. The germline CDR1 and CDR2 sequences are SGDLS and YYNGEE. CDR3: CASSVGTGLLRGDEQFF. CDR3 nucleotide sequence: TGTGCCAGCAGCGTAGGGACAGGACTCCTTAGGGGGGATGAGCAGTTCTTC.